This TCR beta chain came from a study of technical replicates of blood from several donors (dated by TCRdb to 2017 to 2019). V loses 3 bases of germline sequence and J loses 5 bases, and the interval between the two ends is 17 bases. Inclusive of the bounding cysteine and phenylalanine, the CDR3 is 15 residues long. Just the 45-base CDR3 DNA is kept, in frame starting at base 1. Reading the germline V gene (reference sequence) gives CDR1 PRHDT and CDR2 FYEKMQ. Concerning this clone itself: Which antigen it targets is not known. Per-nucleotide qualities are absent, and no much larger clonotype sits a single base away.

The receptor library was made with the immunoSEQ multiplex PCR assay. TCRdb retrieved this table from immuneACCESS and kept in-frame rearrangements only. Not all clones are present; in checked studies, unresolved V genes account for under half, and no reason is known for the remainder. Recorded for this sample are some 70,000 clones; roughly 90% of them occurred a single time. The ten largest clones capture about 4.7% of the sample. The receptor's source is a human donor in good health. Some clones in this sample may be carry-over from other donors' samples. The sequenced material came from PBMCs. The chain couples TRBV13 to TRBJ2-7, with the identity of the D gene unclear. The nucleotide sequence reads TGTGCCAGCAGCTTCTCCGCGCCTGGGCCTAACGAGCAGTACTTC. It translates as CASSFSAPGPNEQYF. Extended through the reference TRBV13 and TRBJ2-7 proteins, this CDR3 yields the full variable domain: AAGVIQSPRHLIKEKRETATLKCYPIPRHDTVYWYQQGPGQDPQFLISFYEKMQSDKGSIPDRFSAQQFSDYHSELNMSSLELGDSALYFCASSFSAPGPNEQYFGPGTRLTVT.